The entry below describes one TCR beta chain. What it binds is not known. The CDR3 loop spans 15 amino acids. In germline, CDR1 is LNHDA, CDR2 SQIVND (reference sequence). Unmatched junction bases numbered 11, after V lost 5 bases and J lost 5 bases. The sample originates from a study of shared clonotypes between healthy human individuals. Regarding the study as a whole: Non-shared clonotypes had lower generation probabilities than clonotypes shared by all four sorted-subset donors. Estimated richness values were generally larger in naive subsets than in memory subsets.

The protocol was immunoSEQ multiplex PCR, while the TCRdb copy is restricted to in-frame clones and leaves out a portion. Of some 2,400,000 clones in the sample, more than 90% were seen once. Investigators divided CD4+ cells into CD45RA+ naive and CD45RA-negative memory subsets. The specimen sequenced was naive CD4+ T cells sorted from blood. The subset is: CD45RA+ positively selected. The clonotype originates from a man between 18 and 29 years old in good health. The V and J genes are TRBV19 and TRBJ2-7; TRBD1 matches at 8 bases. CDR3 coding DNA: TGTGCCAGTAGTCCCCTCGAGACAGGGGTACACGAGCAGTACTTC. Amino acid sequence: CASSPLETGVHEQYF.